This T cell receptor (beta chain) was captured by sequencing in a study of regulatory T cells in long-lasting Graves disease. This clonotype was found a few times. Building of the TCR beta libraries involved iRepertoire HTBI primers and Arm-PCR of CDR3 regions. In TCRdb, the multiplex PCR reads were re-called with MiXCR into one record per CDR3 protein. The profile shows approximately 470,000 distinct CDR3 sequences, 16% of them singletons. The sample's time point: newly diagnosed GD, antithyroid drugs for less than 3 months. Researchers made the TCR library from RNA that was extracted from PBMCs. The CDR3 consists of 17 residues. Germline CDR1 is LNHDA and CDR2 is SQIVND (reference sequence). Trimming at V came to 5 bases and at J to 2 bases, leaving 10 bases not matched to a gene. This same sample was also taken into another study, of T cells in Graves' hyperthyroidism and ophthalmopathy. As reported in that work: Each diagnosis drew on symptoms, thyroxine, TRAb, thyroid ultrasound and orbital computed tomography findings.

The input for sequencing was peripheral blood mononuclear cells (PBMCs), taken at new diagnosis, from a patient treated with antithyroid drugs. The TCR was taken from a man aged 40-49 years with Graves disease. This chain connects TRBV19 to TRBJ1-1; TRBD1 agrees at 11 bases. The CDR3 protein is CASSFGQGAFLNTEAFF. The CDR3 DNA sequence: TGTGCCAGTAGTTTCGGACAGGGGGCATTCCTAAACACTGAAGCTTTCTTT. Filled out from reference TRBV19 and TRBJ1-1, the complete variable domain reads DGGITQSPKYLFRKEGQNVTLSCEQNLNHDAMYWYRQDPGQGLRLIYYSQIVNDFQKGDIAEGYSVSREKKESFPLTVTSAQKNPTAFYLCASSFGQGAFLNTEAFFGQGTRLTVV.